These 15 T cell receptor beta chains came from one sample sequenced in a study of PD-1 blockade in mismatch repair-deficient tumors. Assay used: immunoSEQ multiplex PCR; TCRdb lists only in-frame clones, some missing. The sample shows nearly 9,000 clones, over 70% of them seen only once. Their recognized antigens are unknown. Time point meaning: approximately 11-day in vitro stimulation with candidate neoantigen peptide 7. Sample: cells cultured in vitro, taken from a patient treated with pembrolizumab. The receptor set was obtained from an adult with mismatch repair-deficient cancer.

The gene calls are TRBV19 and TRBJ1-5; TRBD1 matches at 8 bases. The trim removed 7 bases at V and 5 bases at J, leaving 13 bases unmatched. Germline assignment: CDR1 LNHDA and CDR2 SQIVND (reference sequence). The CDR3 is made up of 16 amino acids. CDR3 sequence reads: CASTPGNSGGYQPQHF. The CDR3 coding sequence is TGTGCCAGTACCCCAGGAAATTCAGGGGGCTATCAGCCCCAGCATTTT. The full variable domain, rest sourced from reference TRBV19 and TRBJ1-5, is DGGITQSPKYLFRKEGQNVTLSCEQNLNHDAMYWYRQDPGQGLRLIYYSQIVNDFQKGDIAEGYSVSREKKESFPLTVTSAQKNPTAFYLCASTPGNSGGYQPQHFGDGTRLSIL.

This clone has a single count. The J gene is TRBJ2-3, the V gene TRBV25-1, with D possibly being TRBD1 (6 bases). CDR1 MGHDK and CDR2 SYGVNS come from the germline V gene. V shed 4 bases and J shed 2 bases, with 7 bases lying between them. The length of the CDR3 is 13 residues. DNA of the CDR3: TGTGCCAGCAGTGGGACAGACACAGATACGCAGTATTTT. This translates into CASSGTDTDTQYF. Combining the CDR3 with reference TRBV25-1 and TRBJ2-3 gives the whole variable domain EADIYQTPRYLVIGTGKKITLECSQTMGHDKMYWYQQDPGMELHLIHYSYGVNSTEKGDLSSESTVSRIRTEHFPLTLESARPSHTSQYLCASSGTDTDTQYFGPGTRLTVL.

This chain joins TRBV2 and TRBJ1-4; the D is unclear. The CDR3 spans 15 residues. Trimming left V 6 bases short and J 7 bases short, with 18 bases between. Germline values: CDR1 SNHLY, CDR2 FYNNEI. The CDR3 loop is CASREIDPVGEKLFF. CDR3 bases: TGTGCCAGCAGGGAGATCGATCCCGTCGGTGAAAAACTGTTTTTT.

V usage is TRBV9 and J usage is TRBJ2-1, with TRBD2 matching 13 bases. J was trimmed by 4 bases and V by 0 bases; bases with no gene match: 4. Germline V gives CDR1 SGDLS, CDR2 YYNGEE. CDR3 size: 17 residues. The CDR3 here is CASSVGLAGGWYNEQFF. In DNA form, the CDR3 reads TGTGCCAGCAGCGTAGGACTAGCGGGAGGCTGGTACAATGAGCAGTTCTTC.

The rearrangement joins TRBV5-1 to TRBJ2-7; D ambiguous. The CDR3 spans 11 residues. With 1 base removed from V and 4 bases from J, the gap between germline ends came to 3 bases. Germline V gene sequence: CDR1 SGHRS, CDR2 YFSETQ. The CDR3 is CASSLQYEQYF. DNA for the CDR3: TGCGCCAGCAGCTTGCAATACGAGCAGTACTTC.

CDR3 protein: CASSSPSGRRLGNEQFF. For the CDR3, the DNA is TGTGCCAGCAGCTCCCCTAGCGGGAGGCGCCTCGGGAATGAGCAGTTCTTC. The rearrangement uses TRBV7-2 and TRBJ2-1; 11 nucleotides line up with TRBD2. Per the germline V gene, CDR1 is SGHTA and CDR2 is FQGNSA. The trim removed 4 bases at V and 7 bases at J, leaving 12 bases unmatched. This CDR3 has 17 residues.

CDR3 sequence reads: CASSEKAGPRQNTEAFF. Here the CDR3 DNA reads TGCGCCAGCAGTGAGAAGGCAGGGCCCCGACAGAACACTGAAGCTTTCTTT. The V gene is TRBV10-1, the J gene TRBJ1-1, with D tentatively TRBD1 (5 bases). Germline V CDR1 and CDR2: WNHNN, SYGVQD (reference sequence). The germline V and J ends were trimmed by 2 bases and 1 base, with 17 bases remaining between them. CDR3 length: 17 residues.

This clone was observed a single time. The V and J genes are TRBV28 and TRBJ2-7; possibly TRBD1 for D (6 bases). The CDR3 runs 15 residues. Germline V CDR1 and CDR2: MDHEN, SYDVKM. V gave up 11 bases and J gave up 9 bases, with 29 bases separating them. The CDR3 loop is CAGSEGDLRGSRQYF. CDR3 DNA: TGTGCCGGCTCAGAGGGGGACCTACGAGGATCCAGGCAGTACTTC.

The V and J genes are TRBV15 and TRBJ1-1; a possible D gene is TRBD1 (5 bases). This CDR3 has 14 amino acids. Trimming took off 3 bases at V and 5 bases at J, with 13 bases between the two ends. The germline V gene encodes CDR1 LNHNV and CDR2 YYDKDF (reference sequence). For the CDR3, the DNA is TGTGCCACCAGCAGTTCCAGGGTTATAACTGAAGCTTTCTTT. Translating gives CATSSSRVITEAFF.

The CDR3 DNA reads as TGTGCCAGTAGTATAGCCTGGACAGGCGGTCAGCCCCAGCATTTT. Its translation is CASSIAWTGGQPQHF. V usage is TRBV19 and J usage is TRBJ1-5, with 7 nucleotides matching TRBD1. With 1 base clipped from V and 6 bases from J, the junction kept 6 bases outside the gene matches. Germline V gene lookup returns CDR1 LNHDA and CDR2 SQIVND (reference sequence). The CDR3 covers 15 residues.

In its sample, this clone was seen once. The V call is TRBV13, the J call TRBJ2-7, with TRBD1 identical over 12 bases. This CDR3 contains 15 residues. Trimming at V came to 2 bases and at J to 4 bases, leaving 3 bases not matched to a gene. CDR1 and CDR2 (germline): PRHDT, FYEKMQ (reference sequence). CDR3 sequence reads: CASSLQGQGAYEQYF. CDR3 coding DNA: TGTGCCAGCAGCTTACAGGGACAGGGGGCTTACGAGCAGTACTTC.

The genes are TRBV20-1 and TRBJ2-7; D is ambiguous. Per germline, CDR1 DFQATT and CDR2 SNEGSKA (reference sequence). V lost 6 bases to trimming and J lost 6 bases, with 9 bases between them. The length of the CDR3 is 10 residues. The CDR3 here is CSALTPEQYF. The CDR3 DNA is TGCAGTGCCCTGACCCCCGAGCAGTACTTC.

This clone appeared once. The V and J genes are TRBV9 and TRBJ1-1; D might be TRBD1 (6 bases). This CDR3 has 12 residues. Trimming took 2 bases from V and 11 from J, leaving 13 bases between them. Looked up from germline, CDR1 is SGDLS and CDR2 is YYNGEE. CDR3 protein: CASSVGRGSAFF. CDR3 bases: TGTGCCAGCAGCGTGGGCAGGGGATCGGCTTTCTTT.

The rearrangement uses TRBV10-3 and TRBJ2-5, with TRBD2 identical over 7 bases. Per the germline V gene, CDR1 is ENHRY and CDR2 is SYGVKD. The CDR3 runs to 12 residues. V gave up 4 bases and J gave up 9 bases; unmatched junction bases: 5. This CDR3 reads CAISGEGLSQYF. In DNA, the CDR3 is TGTGCCATCAGTGGGGAGGGATTGTCCCAGTACTTC.

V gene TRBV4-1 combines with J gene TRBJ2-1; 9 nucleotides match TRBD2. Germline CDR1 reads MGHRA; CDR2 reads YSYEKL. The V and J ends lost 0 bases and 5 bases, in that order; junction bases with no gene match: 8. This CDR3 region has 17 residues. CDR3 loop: CASSQDLRGRGDNEQFF. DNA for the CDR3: TGCGCCAGCAGCCAAGATCTTCGCGGGAGGGGCGACAATGAGCAGTTCTTC.